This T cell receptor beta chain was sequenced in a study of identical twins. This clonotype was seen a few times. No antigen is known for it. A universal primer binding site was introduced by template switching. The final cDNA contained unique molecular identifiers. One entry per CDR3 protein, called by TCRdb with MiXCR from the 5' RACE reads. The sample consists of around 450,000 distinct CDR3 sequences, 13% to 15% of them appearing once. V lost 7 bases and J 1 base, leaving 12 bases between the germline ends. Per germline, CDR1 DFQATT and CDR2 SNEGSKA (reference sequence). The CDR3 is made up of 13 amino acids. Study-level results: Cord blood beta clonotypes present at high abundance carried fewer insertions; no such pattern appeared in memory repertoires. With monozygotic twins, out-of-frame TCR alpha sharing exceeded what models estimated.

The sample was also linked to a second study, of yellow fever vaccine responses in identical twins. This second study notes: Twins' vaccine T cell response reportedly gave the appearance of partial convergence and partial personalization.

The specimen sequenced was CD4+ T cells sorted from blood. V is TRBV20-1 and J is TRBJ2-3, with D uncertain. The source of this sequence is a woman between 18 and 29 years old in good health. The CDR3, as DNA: TGCAGTGGATTAGCCCCTGGCACAGATACGCAGTATTTT. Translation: CSGLAPGTDTQYF.